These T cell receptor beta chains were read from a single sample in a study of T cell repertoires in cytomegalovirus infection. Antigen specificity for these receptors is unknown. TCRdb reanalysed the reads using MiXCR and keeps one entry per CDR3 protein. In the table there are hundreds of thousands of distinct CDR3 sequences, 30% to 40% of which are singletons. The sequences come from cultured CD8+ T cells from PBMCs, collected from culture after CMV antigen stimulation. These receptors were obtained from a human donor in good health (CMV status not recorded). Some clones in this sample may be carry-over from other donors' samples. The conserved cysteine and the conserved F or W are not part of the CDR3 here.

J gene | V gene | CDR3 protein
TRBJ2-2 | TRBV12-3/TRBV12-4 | ASSFATANTGELF
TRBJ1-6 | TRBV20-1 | SAKGFGSPLH
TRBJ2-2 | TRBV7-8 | ASSLENPLAGELF
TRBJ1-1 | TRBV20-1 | SARVGNRGARRTEAF
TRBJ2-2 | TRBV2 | ASMGETGELF
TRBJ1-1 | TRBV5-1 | ASSLFWISTNTEAF
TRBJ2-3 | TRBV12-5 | ASGLVKGLADTDTQY
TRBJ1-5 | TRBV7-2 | ASTFSVDSNQPQH
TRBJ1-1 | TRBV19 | ASVGVDTEAF
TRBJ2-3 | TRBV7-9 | ASSFGLAGGQGTDTQY
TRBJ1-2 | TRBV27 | ASFGAGIRNYGYT
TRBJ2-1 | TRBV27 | ASSFTDRGEQF
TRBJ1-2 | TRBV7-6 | ASSYGTGTHGYT
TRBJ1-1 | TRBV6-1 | ASTIPGLNTEAF
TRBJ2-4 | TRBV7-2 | VSSFEGPIQY
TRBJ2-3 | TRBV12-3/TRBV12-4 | ASSFAGEGTY
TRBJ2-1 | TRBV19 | ASSKWWTGAYNEQF
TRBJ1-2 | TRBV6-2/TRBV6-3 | ASSETPGNYGYT
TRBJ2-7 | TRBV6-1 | ASSEVRQGLYEQY
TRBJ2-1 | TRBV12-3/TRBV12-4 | ASSFGGGSYNEQF
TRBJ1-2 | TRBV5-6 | ASTRRSFAQPNYGYT
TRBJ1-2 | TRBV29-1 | SVRGGDYGYT
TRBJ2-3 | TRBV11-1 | ASSLLDPDTQY
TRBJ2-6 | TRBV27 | ASRSPGRGANVLT
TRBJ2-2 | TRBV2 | ATLGQGRFAGELF
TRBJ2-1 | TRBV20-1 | SAAPNEQF
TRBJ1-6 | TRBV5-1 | ASSRDRVTYNSPLH
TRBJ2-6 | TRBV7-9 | ASSTTGFGANVLT
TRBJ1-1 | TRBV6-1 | ASRVSGGSAF
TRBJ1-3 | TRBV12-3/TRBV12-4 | AVTGESGNTIY
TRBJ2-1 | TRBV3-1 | ASSQGQRLNNEQF
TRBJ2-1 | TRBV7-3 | ASSAQGASYNEQF
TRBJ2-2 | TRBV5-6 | ASSWISGGTGELF
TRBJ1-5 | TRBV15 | ATSLDRGRNQPQH
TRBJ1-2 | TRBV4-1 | ASRAMDWIYT
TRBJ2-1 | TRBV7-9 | ASSGTGPGSYNEQF
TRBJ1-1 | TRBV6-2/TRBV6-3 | ASSPGRVSTEAF
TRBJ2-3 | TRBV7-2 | ASTMTGDFGDTQY
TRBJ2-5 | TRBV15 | ATSRVSGGQETQY
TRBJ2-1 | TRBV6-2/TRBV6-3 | ASSYGGRAESKQF
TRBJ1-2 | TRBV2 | ASPSGGANYGYT
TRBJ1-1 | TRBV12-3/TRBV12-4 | ASSLLGAYTEAF
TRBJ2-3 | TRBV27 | ASSLLSSGGILTDTQY
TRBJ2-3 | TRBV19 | ASTEGQGGTDTQY
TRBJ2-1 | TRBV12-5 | ASAISYNEQF
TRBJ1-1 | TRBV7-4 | ASTSGHPLMGERRVNTEAF
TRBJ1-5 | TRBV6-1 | ASSTGSSSQPQH
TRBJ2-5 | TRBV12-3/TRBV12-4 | ASRSLMPYQETQY
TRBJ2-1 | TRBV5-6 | ASSVTGVYEQF
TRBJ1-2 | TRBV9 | ASSVRSLDGYT
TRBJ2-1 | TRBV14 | ASSQGSIDRGPNNEQF
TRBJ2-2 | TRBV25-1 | ASSDPNGGTKNTGELF
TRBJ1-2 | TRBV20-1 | SAPSGDPLYGYT
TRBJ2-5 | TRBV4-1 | ASSSGTLLMQETQY